The present TCR beta chain was sequenced within a study of blood T cell repertoires in COVID-19. Study-wide background: Sources were T cells, B-cell-depleted T cells, or PBMCs; the material itself was cDNA or gDNA.

The CDR3 has 13 amino acids. J was trimmed by 6 bases and V by 2 bases; bases with no gene match: 1. Looked up from germline, CDR1 is SGHAT and CDR2 is FQNNGV. Only in-frame clones appear in the TCRdb table, and some are missing; sequencing was by immunoSEQ multiplex PCR. The profile shows some 97,000 clones, around 85% of them singletons. The sample was PBMCs or T cells enriched from blood (not recorded which). The clonotype was recovered from a woman in her 50s who had recovered from COVID-19. This chain links TRBV11-2 with TRBJ2-1; the match to TRBD2 covers 7 bases. As DNA, the CDR3 is TGTGCCAGCAGCTTAATAGCGGGCAATGAGCAGTTCTTC. This gives the protein CASSLIAGNEQFF.